This entry features one TCR beta chain sequence. One entry per CDR3 protein results from TCRdb running MiXCR on the RT-PCR reads. The sample comprises around 700,000 distinct CDR3 sequences, 13% to 15% of which are singletons, and around 3.3% rests with the top ten. The source material was memory CD4+ T cells from blood. This TCR came from a female donor in good health, serving as a healthy control.

CDR3 in DNA: TGCGCCAGCAGCTTGGAATATGCGGGAGCGGGGGGTAACCAGTACTTC. Its translation is CASSLEYAGAGGNQYF. V usage is TRBV5-1 and J usage is TRBJ2-5; 9 bases map to TRBD2. V trimming: 0 bases; J trimming: 10 bases; junction bases outside the gene matches: 13. From germline, CDR1 is SGHRS and CDR2 YFSETQ. The CDR3 is 16 amino acids.